These 21 T cell receptor beta chains share one sample of origin, sequenced in a study of regulatory T cells in long-lasting Graves disease (dated by TCRdb to the early 2020s). Library generation was performed with multiplex PCR. Sequencing was performed on an Illumina HiSeq 4000. iRepertoire HTBI primers and Arm-PCR amplification of CDR3 regions were used to construct TCR beta libraries. The public sequencing data were trimmed at Q25 with fastp and processed into clonotypes with MiXCR by TCRdb, which kept only in-frame beta chains. When rows share a CDR3 protein, they turn into one entry using the most common DNA and genes. In all, the sample holds 360,000 or so distinct CDR3 sequences, and about 12% of those were seen once. The ten largest clonotypes hold 18% of the sample. The label giving this sample's time point can be read as: newly diagnosed GD, antithyroid drugs for less than 3 months. RNA was extracted from PBMCs in TRIzol for both TCR sequencing and RNA sequencing.

This same sample was also taken into another study, of T cells in Graves' hyperthyroidism and ophthalmopathy.

The source material was peripheral blood mononuclear cells (PBMCs), sampled at new diagnosis, from a patient treated with antithyroid drugs. These receptors came from a woman aged 18-29 years with Graves disease. Donor details come from another sample of the same person, matched by shared clones.

This clonotype was counted a few times. The chain joins TRBV10-3 to TRBJ2-6, with D possibly matching TRBD1 (6 bases). Per germline, CDR1 ENHRY and CDR2 SYGVKD. This CDR3 has 18 residues. With 1 base removed from V and 0 bases from J, the gap between germline ends came to 13 bases. In nucleotides, the CDR3 is TGTGCCATCAGTGAGTGGGCAGGGGACACCTCTGGGGCCAACGTCCTGACTTTC. This gives the protein CAISEWAGDTSGANVLTF.

Note on this clonotype: One end of the junction fails to match germline, which may point to a read error. The genes are TRBV12-3 or TRBV12-4 and TRBJ1-6, with 10 bases lining up with TRBD1. The CDR3 spans 16 residues. The CDR3 nucleotides are TGTGCCAGCAGCTTAGTCGGACAGGGGGTGAGGTCACCCCTCCACTTT. Its translation: CASSLVGQGVRSPLHF.

This clonotype came up many times. A junction end diverges from the germline sequence, so it may reflect a read error. The chain uses TRBV4-2 and TRBJ2-1; D not certain. This CDR3 is built from 14 residues. The V gene's germline CDR1 is LGHNA and CDR2 YNFKEQ. CDR3 coding DNA: TGCGCCAGCGCCTTAGTGGGGTCCTACAATGAGCAGTTCTTC. The encoded protein is CASALVGSYNEQFF.

The table lists this clonotype with many counts. The J gene is TRBJ2-3, the V gene TRBV11-3, with TRBD2 matching 12 bases. Germline-derived CDR1 and CDR2 are SGHNT and YENEEA. J was trimmed by 4 bases and V by 3 bases; bases with no gene match: 8. The CDR3 length is 17 residues. CDR3 amino acids: CASSLIGASGGADTQYF. Written as DNA, the CDR3 is TGTGCCAGCAGCTTGATCGGAGCTAGCGGGGGGGCAGATACGCAGTATTTT.

This clonotype showed up many times. V is TRBV3-1 and J is TRBJ1-5; TRBD1 matches 8 bases. CDR1 LGHDT and CDR2 YNNKEL come from the germline V gene (reference sequence). V lost 5 bases and J lost 5; bases outside the gene matches: 5. This CDR3 has 14 residues. CDR3 sequence (DNA): TGTGCCAGCAGCAAGGACAGGGAACATCAGCCCCAGCATTTT. Translating it yields CASSKDREHQPQHF.

This clonotype was seen repeatedly, ten times or more. The chain is built from TRBV13 and TRBJ1-4; D is unclear. Trimming cost V 5 bases and J 8 bases, with 15 bases left between them. Germline CDR1 is PRHDT and CDR2 is FYEKMQ (reference sequence). The CDR3 length is 14 residues. The CDR3 loop is CASSQVEAREKLFF. DNA for the CDR3: TGTGCCAGCAGCCAGGTGGAGGCGCGGGAAAAACTGTTTTTT.

This clonotype was picked up many times. The chain carries TRBV12-3 or TRBV12-4 and TRBJ2-1; either TRBD1 or TRBD2 may fit D (5 bases each). Trimming removed 3 bases from V and 1 base from J, with 25 bases in between. The CDR3 is 20 residues long. This CDR3 reads CASSLGRRGAGRGSYNEQFF. The CDR3 DNA reads TGTGCCAGCAGTTTGGGCCGCCGCGGCGCAGGGAGAGGGTCCTACAATGAGCAGTTCTTC.

The J gene is TRBJ1-4, the V gene TRBV20-1; no definite D call. CDR3 length: 12 amino acids. Germline CDR1 and CDR2: DFQATT and SNEGSKA (reference sequence). The ends were cut back, 0 bases at V and 7 bases at J, with 6 bases in the middle. CDR3 sequence: CSAREDPEKLFF. The CDR3 nucleotides are TGCAGTGCTAGAGAGGACCCTGAAAAACTGTTTTTT.

This clonotype was seen many times. CDR3 region: CASSLDRIYEQYV. The CDR3 DNA reads as TGTGCCAGCAGCCTCGACAGAATCTACGAGCAGTACGTC. The V gene is TRBV6-1, the J gene TRBJ2-7, with a possible D match to TRBD1 (5 bases). The CDR3 extends over 13 amino acids. Germline V gene lookup returns CDR1 MNHNS and CDR2 SASEGT. Trimming cost V 6 bases and J 3 bases, with 12 bases left between them.

As regards this clonotype: This may arise from a read error, as a much more abundant clone is one base away. This chain links TRBV27 with TRBJ2-2; D tentatively fits TRBD1 or TRBD2 (6 bases each). Germline V gene lookup returns CDR1 MNHEY and CDR2 SMNVEV (reference sequence). V lost 5 bases, J lost 6 bases, and 13 bases lay in between. There are 14 residues in the CDR3. The CDR3 region is CASSAKRGAGELFF. The CDR3 DNA reads as TGTGCCAGCAGTGCCAAAAGGGGGGCCGGGGAGCTGTTTTTT.

Note on this clonotype: A read error may explain this, as a much larger clone is one base away. The chain uses TRBV28 and TRBJ2-5; 11 bases are a match to TRBD2. The CDR3 extends over 15 amino acids. Germline CDR1 reads MDHEN; CDR2 reads SYDVKM. V was pared by 5 bases and J by 2 bases, with 4 bases of the junction left unmatched. The CDR3 DNA sequence: TGTGCCAGCAGTGGAGTAGCGGGGGGGCAAGAGACCCAGTACTTC. Translating it yields CASSGVAGGQETQYF.

About this clonotype itself: A far larger clone is off by one base, so a read error is likely. The J gene is TRBJ2-7, the V gene TRBV7-9, with 8 bases aligning to TRBD1. Per the germline V gene, CDR1 is SEHNR and CDR2 is FQNEAQ (reference sequence). This CDR3 has 14 amino acids. The CDR3 nucleotides read TGCGCCAGCAGCGTGTCAGGGGGCTCCCACGAGCAGTACGTC. This codes for CASSVSGGSHEQYV.

This clonotype has at least ten counts. This chain links TRBV28 with TRBJ2-7; no clear D gene. The V gene lost 6 bases and the J gene lost 4 bases, with 10 bases spanning the gap. Per germline, CDR1 MDHEN and CDR2 SYDVKM. This CDR3 has 12 residues. The DNA for the CDR3 is TGTGCCAGCAGCTCCGACATTTACGAGCAGTACTTC. Protein: CASSSDIYEQYF.

This clonotype was detected many times. This chain links TRBV20-1 with TRBJ1-1; no definite D call. Germline-derived CDR1 and CDR2 are DFQATT and SNEGSKA (reference sequence). V lost 3 bases to trimming and J lost 1 base, with 9 bases between them. The CDR3 runs to 13 residues. CDR3 region: CSASKGSNTEAFF. The CDR3 DNA reads as TGCAGTGCTAGTAAAGGGTCGAACACTGAAGCTTTCTTT.

This clonotype was seen more than once but under ten times. A much larger clonotype is one base distant, so this may be a read error. V and J are TRBV6-6 and TRBJ2-1; 12 positions match TRBD2. The CDR3 loop spans 19 amino acids. The J segment lost 8 bases and the V segment lost 0 bases, leaving 14 bases of the junction unmatched. Germline CDR1 and CDR2: MNHNY and SVGAGI (reference sequence). CDR3: CASSYSGSPTSGSLDEQFF. Written as DNA, the CDR3 is TGTGCCAGCAGTTACTCGGGGTCACCGACTAGCGGGAGTTTGGATGAGCAGTTCTTC.

This clonotype was seen ten or more times. The CDR3 DNA sequence: TGTGCCAGCAGTCCCCGTCCCGAGGGGGAGCTGTTTTTT. Translating it yields CASSPRPEGELFF. The rearrangement joins TRBV6-2 or TRBV6-3 to TRBJ2-2; D gene unclear. The germline gives CDR1 MNHEY, CDR2 SVGEGT. V was shortened by 5 bases and J by 8 bases, with 12 bases between the two germline ends. This CDR3 has 13 amino acids.

The V call is TRBV7-9, the J call TRBJ2-5, with D hard to call. V was pared by 5 bases and J by 1 base, with 17 bases between. The germline CDR1 and CDR2 sequences are SEHNR and FQNEAQ (reference sequence). The CDR3 spans 16 residues. The chain's CDR3 is CASSAPWGSTQETQYF. CDR3 DNA: TGTGCCAGCAGCGCTCCTTGGGGTAGTACCCAAGAGACCCAGTACTTC. Together with reference TRBV7-9 and TRBJ2-5, the CDR3 gives the full variable domain: DTGVSQNPRHKITKRGQNVTFRCDPISEHNRLYWYRQTLGQGPEFLTYFQNEAQLEKSRLLSDRFSAERPKGSFSTLEIQRTEQGDSAMYLCASSAPWGSTQETQYFGPGTRLLVL.

This clonotype was seen at least ten times. CDR3: CASSFDRRTDTQYF. The CDR3 coding sequence is TGTGCCAGCAGCTTCGACAGACGCACAGATACGCAGTATTTT. This chain links TRBV7-2 with TRBJ2-3; tentative D call: TRBD1 (5 bases). Germline-derived CDR1 and CDR2 are SGHTA and FQGNSA. CDR3 size: 14 residues. Trimming stripped 3 bases from V and 1 base from J, with 8 bases between. Together with reference TRBV7-2 and TRBJ2-3, the CDR3 gives the full variable domain: GAGVSQSPSNKVTEKGKDVELRCDPISGHTALYWYRQSLGQGLEFLIYFQGNSAPDKSGLPSDRFSAERTGGSVSTLTIQRTQQEDSAVYLCASSFDRRTDTQYFGPGTRLTVL.

This clonotype has a count of ten or more. The chain carries TRBV20-1 and TRBJ2-7, with D perhaps TRBD2 (6 bases). V was pared by 5 bases and J by 0 bases, with 17 bases between. This CDR3 contains 15 residues. CDR1 is DFQATT, CDR2 SNEGSKA, per germline (reference sequence). CDR3 sequence: CSALLGTLSSYEQYF. In DNA form, the CDR3 reads TGCAGTGCTTTACTCGGGACTCTTAGCTCCTACGAGCAGTACTTC.

J is TRBJ2-3 and V is TRBV6-9, with D tentatively TRBD1 or TRBD2 (5 bases each). The V end lost 3 bases, the J end lost 13 bases, and 20 bases lay between the germline ends. CDR1 MNHGY and CDR2 SVAAGI come from the germline V gene. The CDR3 spans 14 residues. The CDR3 nucleotides read TGTGCCAGCAGTTACTTTGGCCCGGGACCCCCCAAGTATTTT. Its protein product is CASSYFGPGPPKYF.

This clonotype was seen many times. The chain links TRBV12-3 or TRBV12-4 to TRBJ2-3, with no clear D. The V end lost 5 bases, the J end lost 2 bases, and 8 bases lay between the germline ends. This CDR3 region has 13 residues. The CDR3 coding sequence is TGTGCCAGCAGTCCACCCGACACAGATACGCAGTATTTT. Translating gives CASSPPDTDTQYF.